These 14 T cell receptor beta chains originate from one sample sequenced in a study of blood T cells in healthy people across ages. A J-beta primer mix and a sample-barcoded 5' primer were used in a second PCR of about 7 to 12 cycles. TCRdb analysed the 5' RACE reads with MiXCR anew, one entry per CDR3 protein. The sample holds about a million distinct CDR3 sequences, roughly 50% seen once. The sample consisted of blood. Receptors originate from a man in his thirties or forties in good health.

This rearrangement joins TRBV6-5 to TRBJ2-5, with TRBD2 as a possible D gene (6 bases). The CDR3 totals 15 residues. The V gene lost 4 bases and the J gene lost 2 bases, with 14 bases spanning the gap. Germline lookup yields CDR1 MNHEY and CDR2 SVGAGI. As DNA, the CDR3 is TGTGCCAGCAGTTCAGAACTAGCAGGGCAAGAGACCCAGTACTTC. Its protein is CASSSELAGQETQYF.

This clonotype has only a few counts. The chain joins TRBV29-1 to TRBJ2-7; 11 bases line up with TRBD1. Germline V CDR1 and CDR2: SQVTM, ANQGSEA. Trimming cost V 7 bases and J 7 bases; bases outside gene matches: 6. The CDR3 spans 12 residues. The CDR3 DNA follows: TGCAGCGCCTCCGGGACAGGGGGAGAGCAGTACTTC. This gives the protein CSASGTGGEQYF.

V and J are TRBV5-6 and TRBJ1-1; 7 nucleotides line up with TRBD1. V dropped 4 bases and J dropped 7; count of bases not matched to a gene: 13. Germline-derived CDR1 and CDR2 are SGHDT and YYEEEE. There are 15 residues in the CDR3. In DNA, the CDR3 is TGTGCCAGCAGCACTGGGACAGCCAGGCAGAGTGAAGCTTTCTTT. Translation: CASSTGTARQSEAFF.

V gene TRBV4-1 combines with J gene TRBJ1-6; the match to TRBD1 covers 8 bases. Germline CDR1 and CDR2: MGHRA and YSYEKL. CDR3 length equals 17 residues. After removal of 1 base from V and 5 bases from J, the junction contained 7 bases not matched to a gene. This CDR3 reads CASSQGSGQDNNSPLHF. In DNA form, the CDR3 reads TGCGCCAGCAGCCAAGGGTCGGGACAGGACAATAATTCACCCCTCCACTTT.

This sequence joins TRBV25-1 and TRBJ2-3; a weak D match, TRBD2 (7 bases). Germline loops: CDR1 MGHDK, CDR2 SYGVNS. This CDR3 has 16 amino acids. With 4 bases removed from V and 0 bases from J, the gap between germline ends came to 14 bases. The CDR3, as DNA: TGTGCCAGCAGTGGGGAGGGGGTATACAGCACAGATACGCAGTATTTT. Translating gives CASSGEGVYSTDTQYF.

This chain links TRBV5-1 with TRBJ2-7; 9 bases match TRBD1. CDR3 length: 13 amino acids. Germline V lookup: CDR1 SGHRS, CDR2 YFSETQ. J was trimmed by 2 bases and V by 6 bases; bases with no gene match: 3. The CDR3 reads CASNRDRAYEQYF. The CDR3 DNA reads as TGCGCCAGCAATCGGGACAGGGCCTACGAGCAGTACTTC.

CDR3 in amino acids: CASSEMVGAQQPQHF. The CDR3 DNA is TGTGCCAGCAGTGAAATGGTCGGGGCCCAACAGCCCCAGCATTTT. The V call is TRBV6-1, the J call TRBJ1-5; the D gene is possibly TRBD1 (5 bases). The V and J ends lost 2 bases and 7 bases respectively, with 15 bases between them. Germline CDR1 reads MNHNS; CDR2 reads SASEGT. The CDR3 length is 15 residues.

The CDR3 is CASSPRAPIGKNEQFF. The CDR3 nucleotides read TGTGCCAGCAGCCCTCGAGCGCCCATAGGGAAGAATGAGCAGTTCTTC. The chain is built from TRBV7-2 and TRBJ2-1; no firm D call. The CDR3 has 16 amino acids. Germline CDR1 is SGHTA and CDR2 is FQGNSA. Trimming removed 5 bases from V and 7 bases from J, with 21 bases in between.

V is TRBV29-1 and J is TRBJ1-2; the D gene is possibly TRBD1 (5 bases). Germline V gene data show CDR1 as SQVTM and CDR2 as ANQGSEA. Trimming cost V 6 bases and J 4 bases, with 18 bases left between them. This CDR3 has 14 residues. CDR3 DNA: TGCAGCGTAAGACAGAACGACAGCCCCTATGGCTACACCTTC. Amino acid sequence: CSVRQNDSPYGYTF.

This clonotype was seen only once. The genes are TRBV20-1 and TRBJ2-5; TRBD2 agrees at 14 bases. The CDR3 spans 15 residues. Germline CDR1 reads DFQATT; CDR2 reads SNEGSKA (reference sequence). V gave up 2 bases and J gave up 5 bases; unmatched junction bases: 4. The DNA for the CDR3 is TGCAGTGCTAGAATGACTAGCGGGAGGGGGGAGACCCAGTACTTC. It yields the protein CSARMTSGRGETQYF.

The genes are TRBV3-1 and TRBJ2-2; 7 bases align to TRBD1. Losses at the gene ends were 4 bases for V and 4 bases for J; bases not matched to a gene: 9. Germline V gene data show CDR1 as LGHDT and CDR2 as YNNKEL (reference sequence). This CDR3 contains 16 residues. The CDR3 protein is CASSRRPGQSTGELFF. The CDR3 DNA sequence: TGTGCCAGCAGCCGGAGGCCGGGACAGTCCACCGGGGAGCTGTTTTTT.

The CDR3 sequence is CASSLDHRTTEAFF. DNA of the CDR3: TGCGCCAGCAGCTTGGACCACCGAACGACTGAAGCTTTCTTT. The chain carries TRBV5-1 and TRBJ1-1; D is uncertain. The V gene lost 0 bases and the J gene lost 5 bases, with 11 bases spanning the gap. CDR3 length equals 14 residues. In germline, CDR1 is SGHRS, CDR2 YFSETQ.

The rearrangement uses TRBV4-2 and TRBJ2-3; no clear D. Trimming took off 1 base at V and 2 bases at J, with 16 bases between the two ends. From germline, CDR1 is LGHNA and CDR2 YNFKEQ. The CDR3 runs 17 residues. This chain's CDR3 is CASSQGEIASTTDTQYF. CDR3 DNA: TGTGCCAGCAGCCAAGGTGAAATCGCTAGTACCACAGATACGCAGTATTTT.

The chain's CDR3 is CATSRDITTSGGNEQFF. The CDR3 bases are TGTGCCACCAGCAGAGATATCACAACTAGCGGGGGCAATGAGCAGTTCTTC. The rearrangement links TRBV15 to TRBJ2-1; 11 bases fit TRBD2. The junction had 7 bases not matched to a gene; V was cut back by 0 bases and J by 6 bases. The CDR3 sequence is 17 residues long. CDR1 LNHNV and CDR2 YYDKDF come from the germline V gene (reference sequence).